This TCR beta chain was captured in a study of T cell responses to AZD1222 COVID-19 vaccine. Study-level findings and limits: Spike-specific TCR breadth and depth both grew after two AZD1222 doses. Unmutated variant regions are reportedly targeted by nearly half of spike-specific TCRs.

Data came from immunoSEQ multiplex PCR; TCRdb stores just in-frame clones and leaves some out. The sample carries under 200,000 clones, about nine tenths recorded once. A remark on this clone: The antigen is undetermined.

The germline V and J ends were trimmed by 4 bases and 7 bases, with 15 bases remaining between them. Per the germline V gene, CDR1 is SGDLS and CDR2 is YYNGEE. The CDR3 runs to 13 residues. V and J are TRBV9 and TRBJ2-7; D might be TRBD1 (7 bases). The source is an adult in good health. This specimen consisted of peripheral blood, obtained on day 0 of AZD1222 vaccination. For the CDR3, the DNA is TGTGCCAGCAGCCCCCCAGGGGGGAGTGAGCAGTACTTC. This translates into CASSPPGGSEQYF.